This T cell receptor beta chain was sequenced in a study of T cell repertoires in cytomegalovirus infection (dated by TCRdb to between 2017 and 2020). Notes on the research overall: The peptide stimulations were aimed at well-studied HLA-B-restricted epitopes as well as recently identified HLA-C-restricted CMV epitopes, whose presentation resists viral immunomodulation. Donor HLA type was relevant to the analysis, because carriage of CMV infection together with the matching HLA type was indicated by public TCR beta signatures. Broader findings and caveats from the paper: In both this cohort and an independent cohort of some 370 donors, the cumulative frequency of public TCR beta family members distinguished carriers of CMV infection plus the relevant HLA type. The ex vivo response was dominated by HLA-C-restricted CMV-specific TCR beta clonotypes, which also provided the single most frequent clonotype in two of eight donors.

The listed sequencing device is Illumina HiSeq 1500. In TCRdb, the public reads were trimmed at Q25 with fastp and aligned with MiXCR, with productive beta chains retained. Every distinct CDR3 protein forms one entry, paired with its most common genes and DNA. This sample gives 110,000 or so distinct CDR3 sequences in total; more than 30% of them show up just once. The ten largest account for roughly 40% of the sample. As to this clonotype: What this receptor recognizes is not known. No qualities accompany the bases; no much larger clone lies one base away.

Germline trimming amounts to 5 bases on V and 1 base on J, with 7 as the count of junction bases outside the gene matches. The CDR3, from cysteine to phenylalanine, totals 18 residues. The kept DNA is CDR3 alone, 54 bases in frame from the first base. CDR1 and CDR2, per the germline V gene, are MDHEN and SYDVKM. The treatment or condition label, read with the paper, signifies: in vitro stimulation with specific CMV peptide epitopes to enrich CMV-specific T cells. The clonotype was recovered from a human donor in good health (CMV status not recorded). Some clones in this sample may be carry-over from other donors' samples. The sequenced sample was CD8+ T cells from cultured PBMCs, obtained from culture after CMV antigen stimulation. The rearrangement combines TRBV28 with TRBJ2-3; TRBD2 agrees with 15 junctional bases. The CDR3 loop reads CASSPGLAGGGRTDTQYF. The nucleotides are TGTGCCAGCAGTCCGGGACTAGCGGGGGGCGGACGCACAGATACGCAGTATTTT.